Listed here is a single T cell receptor (beta chain). Mismatch with germline at one junction end may stem from a read error. The data were obtained in a study of T cells after yellow fever vaccination. The overall study: The SMART-Seq v4 Ultra Low Input method served to prepare the low-cell-number fractions.

Looked up from germline, CDR1 is LGHDT and CDR2 is YNNKEL (reference sequence). The CDR3 contains 12 residues. As TCR cDNA was made by 5'RACE template switching, a universal primer site and UMIs were added. TCRdb reprocessed the 5' RACE reads via MiXCR and lists one record per CDR3 protein. The data contain hundreds of thousands of distinct CDR3 sequences, less than 15% of them singletons. V usage is TRBV3-1 and J usage is TRBJ2-7; perhaps D is TRBD1 or TRBD2 (5 bases each). The TCR was taken from a man under 40 who received the YFV17D yellow fever vaccine. This specimen consisted of PBMCs, obtained on the day of the yellow fever booster vaccination. CDR3 residues: CASSQGAREWSF. The CDR3, as DNA: TGTGCCAGCAGCCAAGGGGCCAGGGAGTGGTCCTTC.